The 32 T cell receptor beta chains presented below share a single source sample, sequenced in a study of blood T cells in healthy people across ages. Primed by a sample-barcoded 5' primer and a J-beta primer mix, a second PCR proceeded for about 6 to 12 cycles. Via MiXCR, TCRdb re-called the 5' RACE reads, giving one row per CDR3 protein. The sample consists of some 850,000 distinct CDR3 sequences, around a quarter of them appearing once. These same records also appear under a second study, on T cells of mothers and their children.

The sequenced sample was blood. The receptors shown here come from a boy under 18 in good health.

CDR3 in amino acids: CASSPQSGQVDTEAFF. DNA for the CDR3: TGCGCCAGCAGCCCACAGTCGGGACAGGTGGACACTGAAGCTTTCTTT. V usage is TRBV5-1 and J usage is TRBJ1-1, with 8 bases that match TRBD1. From germline, CDR1 is SGHRS and CDR2 YFSETQ. The CDR3 consists of 16 residues. V lost 4 bases and J lost 3; bases outside the gene matches: 11.

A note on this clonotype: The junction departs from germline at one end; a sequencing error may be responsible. The chain's CDR3 is CASSLNRGQDYGHTF. As DNA, the CDR3 is TGCGCCAGCAGCCTCAACAGGGGACAGGACTATGGCCACACCTTC. The genes are TRBV5-1 and TRBJ1-2, with TRBD1 matching 8 bases. The CDR3 runs to 15 residues. Germline CDR1 reads SGHRS; CDR2 reads YFSETQ.

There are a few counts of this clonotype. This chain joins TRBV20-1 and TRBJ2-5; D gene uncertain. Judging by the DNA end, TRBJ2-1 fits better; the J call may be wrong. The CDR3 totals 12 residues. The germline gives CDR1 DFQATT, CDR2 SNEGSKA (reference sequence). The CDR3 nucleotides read TGCAGTGCTTCCGGACCCCACGGTGAGCAGTTCTTC. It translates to CSASGPHGEQFF.

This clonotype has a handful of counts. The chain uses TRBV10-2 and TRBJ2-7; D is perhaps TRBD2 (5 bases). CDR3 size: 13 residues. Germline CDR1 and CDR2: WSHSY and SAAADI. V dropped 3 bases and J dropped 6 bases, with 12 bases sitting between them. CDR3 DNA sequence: TGCGCCAGCAGTGACTCCCTCCGGGGCGAGCAGTACTTC. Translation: CASSDSLRGEQYF.

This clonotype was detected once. CDR3 protein: CASSPSGQTYEQYF. CDR3 bases: TGTGCCAGCAGTCCGTCTGGACAGACCTACGAGCAGTACTTC. J is TRBJ2-7 and V is TRBV27; possibly TRBD1 for D (6 bases). V gave up 5 bases and J gave up 2 bases, with 13 bases separating them. CDR3 length: 14 residues. The germline V gene encodes CDR1 MNHEY and CDR2 SMNVEV (reference sequence).

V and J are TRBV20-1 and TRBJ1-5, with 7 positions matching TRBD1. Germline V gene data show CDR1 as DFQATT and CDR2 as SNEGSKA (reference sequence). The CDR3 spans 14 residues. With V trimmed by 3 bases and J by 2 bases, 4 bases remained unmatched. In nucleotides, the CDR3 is TGCAGTGCTAGGGACACAGGGGGCAATCAGCCCCAGCATTTT. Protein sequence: CSARDTGGNQPQHF.

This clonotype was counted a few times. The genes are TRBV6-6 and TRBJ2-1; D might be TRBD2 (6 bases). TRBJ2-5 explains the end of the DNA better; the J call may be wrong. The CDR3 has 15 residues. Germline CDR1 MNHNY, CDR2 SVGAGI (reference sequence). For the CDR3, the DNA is TGTGCCAGCAGTTACGGTCCCAAGCGGGTGGAGACCCAGTACTTC. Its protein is CASSYGPKRVETQYF.

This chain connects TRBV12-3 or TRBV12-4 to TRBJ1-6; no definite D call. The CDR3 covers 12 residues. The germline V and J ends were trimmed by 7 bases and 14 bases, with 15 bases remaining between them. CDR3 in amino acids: CASNLGSGTLHF. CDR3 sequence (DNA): TGTGCCAGCAACCTGGGAAGTGGGACCCTCCACTTT.

CDR3 bases: TGTGCCAGCAGTTCTACGACAGGACCTAATCAGCCCCAGCATTTT. This codes for CASSSTTGPNQPQHF. The chain carries TRBV6-5 and TRBJ1-5; a weak D match, TRBD1 (6 bases). CDR3 length equals 15 residues. V shed 4 bases and J shed 4 bases, with 14 bases lying between them. Germline V gene sequence: CDR1 MNHEY, CDR2 SVGAGI.

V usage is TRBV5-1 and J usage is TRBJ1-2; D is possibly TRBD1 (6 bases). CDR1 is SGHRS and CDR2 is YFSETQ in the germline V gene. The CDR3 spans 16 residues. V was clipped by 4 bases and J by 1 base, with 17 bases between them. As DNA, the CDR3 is TGCGCCAGCAGCCTCTATGGACAGCAAGTTAACTATGGCTACACCTTC. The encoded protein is CASSLYGQQVNYGYTF.

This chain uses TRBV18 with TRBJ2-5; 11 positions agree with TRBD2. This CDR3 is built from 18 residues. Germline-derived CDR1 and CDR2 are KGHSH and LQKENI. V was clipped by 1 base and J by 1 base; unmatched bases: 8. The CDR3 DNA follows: TGTGCCAGCTCACCACTATCCCGACTAGCGGGGACCCAAGAGACCCAGTACTTC. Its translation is CASSPLSRLAGTQETQYF.

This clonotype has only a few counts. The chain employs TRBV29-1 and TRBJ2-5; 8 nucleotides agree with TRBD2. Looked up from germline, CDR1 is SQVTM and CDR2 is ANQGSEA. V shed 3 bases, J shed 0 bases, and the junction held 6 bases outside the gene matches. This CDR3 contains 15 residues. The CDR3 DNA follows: TGCAGCGTTGACCCCGGGCGGGGGGACCAAGAGACCCAGTACTTC. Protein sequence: CSVDPGRGDQETQYF.

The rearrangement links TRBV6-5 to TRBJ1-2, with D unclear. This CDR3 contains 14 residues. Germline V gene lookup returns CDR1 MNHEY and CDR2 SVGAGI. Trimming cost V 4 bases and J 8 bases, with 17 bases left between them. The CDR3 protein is CASSSLVRGVGYTF. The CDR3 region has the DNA TGTGCCAGCAGTTCCCTGGTTCGGGGTGTCGGCTACACCTTC.

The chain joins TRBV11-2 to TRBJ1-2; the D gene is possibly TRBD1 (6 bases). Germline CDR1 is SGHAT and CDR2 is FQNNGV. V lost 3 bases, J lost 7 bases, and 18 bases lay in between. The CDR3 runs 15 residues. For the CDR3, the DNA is TGTGCCAGCAGCTTGGACCCACAGGGTGGGAGTGGCTACACCTTC. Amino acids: CASSLDPQGGSGYTF.

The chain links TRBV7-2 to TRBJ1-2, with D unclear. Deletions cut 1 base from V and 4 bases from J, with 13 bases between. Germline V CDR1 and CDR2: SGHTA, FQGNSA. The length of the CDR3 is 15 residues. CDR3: CASSLVGRGSYGYTF. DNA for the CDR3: TGTGCCAGCAGCTTAGTAGGACGGGGAAGCTATGGCTACACCTTC.

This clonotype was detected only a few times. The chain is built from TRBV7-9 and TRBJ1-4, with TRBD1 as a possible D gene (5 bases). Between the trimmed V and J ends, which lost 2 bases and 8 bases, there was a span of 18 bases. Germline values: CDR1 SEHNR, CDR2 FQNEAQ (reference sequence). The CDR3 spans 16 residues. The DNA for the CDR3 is TGTGCCAGCAGCTTAAGAGGGGCAGGGATGAGCGAAAAACTGTTTTTT. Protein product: CASSLRGAGMSEKLFF.

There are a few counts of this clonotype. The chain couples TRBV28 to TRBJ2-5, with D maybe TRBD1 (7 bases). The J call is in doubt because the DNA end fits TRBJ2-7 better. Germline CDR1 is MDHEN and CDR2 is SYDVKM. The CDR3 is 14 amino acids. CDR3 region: CASSFLQGGIEQYF. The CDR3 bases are TGTGCCAGCAGTTTCCTCCAGGGGGGAATCGAGCAGTACTTC.

CDR3 sequence reads: CASRSGTGSFMNTEAFF. In DNA form, the CDR3 reads TGTGCCAGCAGGAGTGGGACAGGGAGTTTTATGAACACTGAAGCTTTCTTT. This chain joins TRBV6-5 and TRBJ1-1, with 9 bases aligning to TRBD1. V lost 6 bases, J lost 0 bases, and 11 bases stayed unmatched. CDR1 MNHEY and CDR2 SVGAGI come from the germline V gene. The CDR3 sequence is 17 residues long.

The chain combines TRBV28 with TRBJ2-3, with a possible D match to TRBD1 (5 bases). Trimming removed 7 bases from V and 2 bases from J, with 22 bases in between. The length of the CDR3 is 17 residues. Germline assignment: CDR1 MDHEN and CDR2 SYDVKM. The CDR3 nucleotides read TGTGCCAGCACCTTAATGTTAGGGGCCTCCCTCACAGATACGCAGTATTTT. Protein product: CASTLMLGASLTDTQYF.

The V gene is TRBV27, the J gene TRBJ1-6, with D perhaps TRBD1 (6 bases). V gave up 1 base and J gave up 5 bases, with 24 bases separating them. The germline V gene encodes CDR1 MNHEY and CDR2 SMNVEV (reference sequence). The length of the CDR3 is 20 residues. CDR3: CASSLYAGAWAQDNNSPLHF. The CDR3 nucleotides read TGTGCCAGCAGTTTATACGCGGGGGCTTGGGCCCAGGATAATAATTCACCCCTCCACTTT.

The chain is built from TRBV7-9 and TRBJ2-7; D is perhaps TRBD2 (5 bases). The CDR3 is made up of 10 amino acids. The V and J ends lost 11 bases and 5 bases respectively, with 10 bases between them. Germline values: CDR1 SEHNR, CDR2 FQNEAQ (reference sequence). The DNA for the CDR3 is TGTGCCTCTTCGCGGGACGAGCAGTACTTC. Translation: CASSRDEQYF.

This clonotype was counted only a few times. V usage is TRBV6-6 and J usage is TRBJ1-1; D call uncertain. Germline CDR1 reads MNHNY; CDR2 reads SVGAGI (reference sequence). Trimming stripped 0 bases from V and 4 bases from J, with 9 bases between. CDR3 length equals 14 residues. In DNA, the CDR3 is TGTGCCAGCAGTTACTCTAAAGGGCGCACTGAAGCTTTCTTT. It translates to CASSYSKGRTEAFF.

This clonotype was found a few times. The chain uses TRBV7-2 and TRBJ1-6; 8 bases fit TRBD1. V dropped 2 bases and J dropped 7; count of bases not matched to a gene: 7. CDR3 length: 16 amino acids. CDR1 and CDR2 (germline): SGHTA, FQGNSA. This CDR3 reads CASSLTRQGPNSPLHF. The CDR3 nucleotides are TGTGCCAGCAGCTTAACCCGACAGGGGCCAAATTCACCCCTCCACTTT.

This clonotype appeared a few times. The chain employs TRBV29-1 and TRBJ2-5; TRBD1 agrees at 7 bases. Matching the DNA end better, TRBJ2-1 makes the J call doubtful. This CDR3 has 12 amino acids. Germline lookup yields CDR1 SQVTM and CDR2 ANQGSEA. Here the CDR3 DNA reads TGCAGCGTTGAGACAGGGTGGAATGAGCAGTTCTTC. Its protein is CSVETGWNEQFF.

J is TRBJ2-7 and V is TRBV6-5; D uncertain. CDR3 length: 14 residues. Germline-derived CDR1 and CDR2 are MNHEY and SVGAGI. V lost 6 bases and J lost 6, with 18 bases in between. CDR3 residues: CASSFRTGVLEQYF. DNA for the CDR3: TGTGCCAGCAGCTTTCGGACCGGTGTGCTCGAGCAGTACTTC.

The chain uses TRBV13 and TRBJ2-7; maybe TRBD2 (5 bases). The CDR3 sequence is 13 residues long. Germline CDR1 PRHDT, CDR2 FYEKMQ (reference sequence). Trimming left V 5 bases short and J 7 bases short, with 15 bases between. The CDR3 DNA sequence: TGTGCCAGCAGCCCTAACCCTCGGAGGGAGCAGTACTTC. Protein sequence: CASSPNPRREQYF.

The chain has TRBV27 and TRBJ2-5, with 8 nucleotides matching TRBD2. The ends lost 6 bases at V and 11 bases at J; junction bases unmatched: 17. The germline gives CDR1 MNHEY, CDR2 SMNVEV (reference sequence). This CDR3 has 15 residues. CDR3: CASSPGGGPLWEQYF. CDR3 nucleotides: TGTGCCAGCAGCCCGGGGGGGGGCCCCCTTTGGGAGCAGTACTTC.

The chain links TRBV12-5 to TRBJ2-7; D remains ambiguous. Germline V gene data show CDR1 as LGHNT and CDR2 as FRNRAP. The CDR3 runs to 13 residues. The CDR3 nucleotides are TGTGCCAGCAAAGGACCCAGCTCCTACGAGCAGTACTTC. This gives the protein CASKGPSSYEQYF.

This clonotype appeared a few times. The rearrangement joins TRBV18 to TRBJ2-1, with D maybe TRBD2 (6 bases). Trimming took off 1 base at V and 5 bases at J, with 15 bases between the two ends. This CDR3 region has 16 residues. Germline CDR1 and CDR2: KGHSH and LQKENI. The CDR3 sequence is CASSPRREGYDNEQFF. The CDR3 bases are TGTGCCAGCTCACCACGGAGGGAAGGGTATGACAATGAGCAGTTCTTC.

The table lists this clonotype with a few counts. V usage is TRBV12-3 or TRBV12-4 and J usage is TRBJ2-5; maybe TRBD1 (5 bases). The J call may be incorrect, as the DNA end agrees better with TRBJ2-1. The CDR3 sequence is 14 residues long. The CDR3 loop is CASSLVPVGHEQFF. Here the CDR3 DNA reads TGTGCCAGCAGTTTAGTCCCAGTGGGGCATGAGCAGTTCTTC.

The CDR3 here is CASSFGGGIYNEQFF. The DNA of the CDR3 is TGTGCCAGCAGCTTTGGCGGGGGGATCTACAATGAGCAGTTCTTC. V and J are TRBV7-9 and TRBJ2-5, with 8 bases matching TRBD2. The end of the DNA is better explained by TRBJ2-1, so the J call may be wrong. CDR3 size: 15 residues. CDR1 is SEHNR and CDR2 is FQNEAQ in the germline V gene (reference sequence).

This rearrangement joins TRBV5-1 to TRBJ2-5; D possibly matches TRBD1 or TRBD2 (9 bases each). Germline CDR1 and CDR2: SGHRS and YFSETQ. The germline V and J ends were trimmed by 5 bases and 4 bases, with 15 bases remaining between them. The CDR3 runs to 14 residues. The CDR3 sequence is CASSSGGQGETQYF. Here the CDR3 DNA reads TGCGCCAGCAGTAGCGGGGGACAGGGAGAGACCCAGTACTTC. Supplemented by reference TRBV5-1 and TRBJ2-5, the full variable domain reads KAGVTQTPRYLIKTRGQQVTLSCSPISGHRSVSWYQQTPGQGLQFLFEYFSETQRNKGNFPGRFSGRQFSNSRSEMNVSTLELGDSALYLCASSSGGQGETQYFGPGTRLLVL.